These 25 T cell receptor beta chains were sequenced from one sample in a study of CD8 T cells in Susac syndrome. With random hexamers, reverse transcription was performed on about 0.5 to 1 ug of RNA. TCRdb passed the immunoSEQ multiplex PCR reads through MiXCR, listing each CDR3 protein once. The sample records over 130,000 distinct CDR3 sequences, 95% being singletons. The sequencing sample was made of CD4+ T cells from PBMCs. The receptors derive from a human donor with multiple sclerosis.

The CDR3: CASSQGVSGVTYNEQFF. The CDR3 DNA reads TGTGCCAGCAGCCAAGGTGTTAGCGGGGTCACCTACAATGAGCAGTTCTTC. V and J are TRBV3-1 and TRBJ2-1; 8 nucleotides line up with TRBD2. This CDR3 contains 17 residues. Germline trimming cut 1 base from V and 2 bases from J; bases unmatched to any gene: 7. CDR1 LGHDT and CDR2 YNNKEL come from the germline V gene (reference sequence).

V gene TRBV24-1 combines with J gene TRBJ2-3; D might be TRBD2 (5 bases). Trimming shortened V by 2 bases and J by 1 base, and 12 bases separated the two germline ends. This CDR3 region has 16 residues. In germline, CDR1 is KGHDR, CDR2 SFDVKD. Written as DNA, the CDR3 is TGTGCCACCAGTGATTATTCGGCGGGCCGCACAGATACGCAGTATTTT. As protein: CATSDYSAGRTDTQYF.

The gene calls are TRBV9 and TRBJ2-1, with D maybe TRBD1 (7 bases). The CDR3 covers 14 residues. Germline assignment: CDR1 SGDLS and CDR2 YYNGEE. V was shortened by 7 bases and J by 2 bases, with 13 bases between the two germline ends. In nucleotides, the CDR3 is TGTGCCAGCTCGCAGGGGGGACCCTACAATGAGCAGTTCTTC. Its translation: CASSQGGPYNEQFF.

In nucleotides, the CDR3 is TGCAGTGCTAGACTTGGAGAGACCCAGTACTTC. Translation: CSARLGETQYF. The chain combines TRBV20-1 with TRBJ2-5; D remains unclear. Germline V gives CDR1 DFQATT, CDR2 SNEGSKA (reference sequence). The length of the CDR3 is 11 residues. The ends were cut back, 2 bases at V and 4 bases at J, with 5 bases in the middle.

The chain joins TRBV4-2 to TRBJ2-2, with 12 bases fitting TRBD2. The CDR3 covers 19 residues. The germline V gene encodes CDR1 LGHNA and CDR2 YNFKEQ. Unmatched junction bases numbered 12, after V lost 1 base and J lost 6 bases. Here the CDR3 DNA reads TGTGCCAGCAGCCAAGTCTGGACTAGCGGGATTAACATCCCCGGGGAGCTGTTTTTT. As protein: CASSQVWTSGINIPGELFF.

The chain recombines TRBV30 with TRBJ2-1; D ambiguous. Trimming cost V 1 base and J 6 bases, with 10 bases left between them. CDR3 length: 13 residues. Per germline, CDR1 GTSNPN and CDR2 SVGIG (reference sequence). The CDR3 DNA follows: TGTGCCTGGAGTGCGACTTTGAGCAATGAGCAGTTCTTC. Translating it yields CAWSATLSNEQFF.

This sequence joins TRBV6-5 and TRBJ2-2; D is unclear. The CDR3 totals 15 residues. The germline V gene has CDR1 MNHEY and CDR2 SVGAGI. The germline V and J ends were trimmed by 2 bases and 0 bases, with 7 bases remaining between them. CDR3 amino acids: CASSYGAPNTGELFF. The CDR3 DNA is TGTGCCAGCAGTTACGGCGCACCGAACACCGGGGAGCTGTTTTTT.

J is TRBJ2-1 and V is TRBV29-1, with 9 bases identical to TRBD1. V lost 2 bases, J lost 6 bases, and 8 bases stayed unmatched. CDR1 is SQVTM, CDR2 ANQGSEA, per germline. The CDR3 spans 15 residues. The CDR3 protein is CSVELGTGILNEQFF. CDR3 in DNA: TGCAGCGTTGAATTAGGGACAGGGATTCTCAATGAGCAGTTCTTC.

The J gene is TRBJ2-3, the V gene TRBV24-1; tentatively, D is TRBD1 or TRBD2 (7 bases each). The CDR3 is 18 residues long. The ends were cut back, 4 bases at V and 7 bases at J, with 26 bases in the middle. The germline V gene encodes CDR1 KGHDR and CDR2 SFDVKD. This CDR3 is CATSDPATGQGGPNTQYF. CDR3 nucleotides: TGTGCCACCAGTGACCCCGCGACAGGGCAGGGGGGGCCCAATACGCAGTATTTT.

The genes are TRBV14 and TRBJ2-2, with D uncertain. Germline-derived CDR1 and CDR2 are SGHDN and FVKESK. V lost 4 bases, J lost 6 bases, and 9 bases lay in between. The CDR3 length is 13 residues. This CDR3 reads CASSPHTPGELFF. CDR3 DNA sequence: TGTGCCAGCAGCCCCCATACCCCCGGGGAGCTGTTTTTT.

V usage is TRBV27 and J usage is TRBJ2-3; a possible D gene is TRBD1 (6 bases). Germline lookup yields CDR1 MNHEY and CDR2 SMNVEV (reference sequence). The V end lost 8 bases, the J end lost 1 base, and 13 bases lay between the germline ends. The CDR3 has 14 amino acids. The CDR3 coding sequence is TGTGCCAGCGCCCGGAGACAGGGCACAGATACGCAGTATTTT. Its protein product is CASARRQGTDTQYF.

This rearrangement joins TRBV7-2 to TRBJ2-1; no clear D. V lost 5 bases and J 9 bases, leaving 17 bases between the germline ends. The CDR3 totals 14 residues. CDR1 is SGHTA and CDR2 is FQGNSA in the germline V gene. The CDR3 DNA reads TGTGCCAGCAGCCTTAGGAGAGGCGCATTTGAGCAGTTCTTC. It translates to CASSLRRGAFEQFF.

The V call is TRBV29-1, the J call TRBJ1-2; no clear D. Germline V lookup: CDR1 SQVTM, CDR2 ANQGSEA. The V gene lost 5 bases and the J gene lost 2 bases, with 15 bases spanning the gap. The CDR3 extends over 14 amino acids. The CDR3 loop is CSVKNGVGNYGYTF. CDR3 sequence (DNA): TGCAGCGTTAAGAACGGGGTCGGGAACTATGGCTACACCTTC.

The chain couples TRBV4-1 to TRBJ2-1; 8 bases fit TRBD1. CDR1 is MGHRA and CDR2 is YSYEKL in the germline V gene. This CDR3 spans 17 amino acids. Unmatched junction bases numbered 10, after V lost 0 bases and J lost 6 bases. CDR3 sequence reads: CASSQDRGTGQSNEQFF. CDR3 coding DNA: TGCGCCAGCAGCCAAGATAGGGGGACAGGCCAGAGCAATGAGCAGTTCTTC.

The V and J genes are TRBV14 and TRBJ1-6; D unclear. V lost 5 bases and J lost 10, with 15 bases in between. Per germline, CDR1 SGHDN and CDR2 FVKESK. This CDR3 spans 14 amino acids. CDR3: CASSSQMAVSPLHF. The CDR3, as DNA: TGTGCCAGCAGCTCACAAATGGCGGTGTCACCCCTCCACTTT.

V usage is TRBV27 and J usage is TRBJ1-6, with D perhaps TRBD1 (5 bases). The CDR3 length is 15 residues. V was clipped by 6 bases and J by 0 bases, with 9 bases between them. Germline V gene data show CDR1 as MNHEY and CDR2 as SMNVEV (reference sequence). The CDR3 sequence is CASRGQSSYNSPLHF. CDR3 nucleotide sequence: TGTGCCAGCAGGGGGCAGAGCTCCTATAATTCACCCCTCCACTTT.

V is TRBV29-1 and J is TRBJ2-1, with D possibly being TRBD2 (5 bases). Germline V gives CDR1 SQVTM, CDR2 ANQGSEA. The CDR3 is 15 amino acids. Trimming pared 3 bases from V and 4 bases from J, leaving 16 bases between. Written as DNA, the CDR3 is TGCAGCGTTGAGCTTCGGAGCGGCCCATACAATGAGCAGTTCTTC. Protein sequence: CSVELRSGPYNEQFF.

The rearrangement uses TRBV12-3 or TRBV12-4 and TRBJ2-5, with D possibly matching TRBD1 (5 bases). Trimming stripped 1 base from V and 0 bases from J, with 12 bases between. The length of the CDR3 is 16 residues. For the CDR3, the DNA is TGTGCCAGCAGTTTAGGAGACAGTGACTACCAAGAGACCCAGTACTTC. Translated: CASSLGDSDYQETQYF.

The chain is built from TRBV15 and TRBJ1-1; D ambiguous. The CDR3 runs 14 residues. Germline V lookup: CDR1 LNHNV, CDR2 YYDKDF (reference sequence). The ends were cut back, 1 base at V and 1 base at J, with 7 bases in the middle. The CDR3 loop reads CATSRGQTNTEAFF. DNA for the CDR3: TGTGCCACCAGCAGAGGCCAGACGAACACTGAAGCTTTCTTT. The full variable domain, with the rest looked up from reference TRBV15 and TRBJ1-1, is DAMVIQNPRYQVTQFGKPVTLSCSQTLNHNVMYWYQQKSSQAPKLLFHYYDKDFNNEADTPDNFQSRRPNTSFCFLDIRSPGLGDTAMYLCATSRGQTNTEAFFGQGTRLTVV.

CDR3 protein: CSVAGWRTEAFF. The CDR3 DNA sequence: TGCAGCGTTGCCGGGTGGCGGACTGAAGCTTTCTTT. The gene calls are TRBV29-1 and TRBJ1-1; D is uncertain. The CDR3 has 12 residues. Germline V gives CDR1 SQVTM, CDR2 ANQGSEA. V was trimmed by 4 bases and J by 5 bases, leaving 11 bases between them.

The chain combines TRBV30 with TRBJ1-2, with a tentative D call TRBD1 (5 bases). Germline-derived CDR1 and CDR2 are GTSNPN and SVGIG (reference sequence). This CDR3 is 14 amino acids long. Trimming removed 3 bases at V and 0 bases at J, with 11 bases between. The CDR3 nucleotides are TGTGCCTGGAGCCGTCAGGGACCTAACTATGGCTACACCTTC. Amino acids: CAWSRQGPNYGYTF.

V is TRBV12-3 or TRBV12-4 and J is TRBJ1-2, with TRBD1 as a possible D gene (6 bases). V was clipped by 6 bases and J by 0 bases, with 17 bases between them. This CDR3 spans 16 amino acids. CDR3: CASRLQRGATNYGYTF. The CDR3 DNA reads TGTGCCAGCAGACTGCAACGGGGGGCAACTAACTATGGCTACACCTTC.

J is TRBJ2-3 and V is TRBV6-6; TRBD2 agrees at 12 bases. Losses at the gene ends were 6 bases for V and 3 bases for J; bases not matched to a gene: 4. Per the germline V gene, CDR1 is MNHNY and CDR2 is SVGAGI (reference sequence). The length of the CDR3 is 15 residues. The CDR3 DNA sequence: TGTGCCAGCAGCACGACTAGCGGGGGAACAGATACGCAGTATTTT. Protein product: CASSTTSGGTDTQYF.

The chain combines TRBV6-2 or TRBV6-3 with TRBJ1-2; a weak D match, TRBD1 (5 bases). The germline V gene encodes CDR1 MNHEY and CDR2 SVGEGT. The CDR3 sequence is 13 residues long. V lost 4 bases and J 8 bases, leaving 14 bases between the germline ends. This CDR3 reads CASSLTAGGGYTF. CDR3 sequence (DNA): TGTGCCAGCAGTTTGACAGCCGGCGGGGGCTACACCTTC.

The J gene is TRBJ2-3, the V gene TRBV7-2, with 8 bases that match TRBD2. From germline, CDR1 is SGHTA and CDR2 FQGNSA. The CDR3 is 17 residues long. Germline trimming cut 1 base from V and 4 bases from J; bases unmatched to any gene: 10. The DNA of the CDR3 is TGTGCCAGCAGCTTAGTCGGGCGGGGGGTAGGCGCAGATACGCAGTATTTT. Translating it yields CASSLVGRGVGADTQYF.